The rows below give T cell receptor beta chains drawn from one sample of a study of somatic mutations in cytotoxic T cells in rheumatoid arthritis. Profiled with immunoSEQ multiplex PCR; TCRdb holds only in-frame clones, not every one. The table records thousands of clones, around nine tenths of them present only once. Sample: CD8+ T cells sorted from blood. These receptors were obtained from a woman in her fifties or sixties with rheumatoid arthritis. The CDR3 runs from the conserved cysteine through the conserved F or W. Each record gives: V gene, clone size, J gene, D gene, CDR3 DNA, CDR3 protein. The D gene is left open where the match is weak. Clone size is shown for a subset of rows, as once, few, many or a class of expanded clone.

TRBV6-4	.	TRBJ2-3	TRBD2	TGTGCCAGTGAGTTCTCCGGGGGGGATATTAGCACAGATACGCAGTATTTT	CASEFSGGDISTDTQYF
TRBV2	.	TRBJ2-7	.	TGTGCCAGCTTATTTATCCCCCCAGGCGAGCAGTACTTC	CASLFIPPGEQYF
TRBV10-3	once	TRBJ1-2	.	TGTGCCATCAGAACGACCGAGGGCTTTCAGGCTAACTATGGCTACACCTTC	CAIRTTEGFQANYGYTF
TRBV5-4	.	TRBJ1-2	TRBD1	TGTGCCAGCAGCTTGTGGACAGGCCGCGATGGCTACACCTTC	CASSLWTGRDGYTF
TRBV5-6	.	TRBJ1-1	.	TGTGCCAGCAGCTTTTCTTCGGGGAACACTGAAGCTTTCTTT	CASSFSSGNTEAFF
TRBV6-1	.	TRBJ1-2	TRBD1	TGTGCCAGCAGTGAAAAGGGACAGGAGAATGGCTACACCTTC	CASSEKGQENGYTF
TRBV5-1	.	TRBJ2-5	TRBD1	TGCGCCAGCAGCGCCGACAGGGTGGGCCAAGAGACCCAGTACTTC	CASSADRVGQETQYF
TRBV4-2	.	TRBJ1-2	TRBD1	TGTGCCAGCAGCCGAGGACAGGGGTTGTCTAGCGGCTACACCTTC	CASSRGQGLSSGYTF
TRBV10-3	.	TRBJ2-3	TRBD2	TGTGCCACAGGACTAGCGGGGCTCACAGATACGCAGTATTTT	CATGLAGLTDTQYF
TRBV10-1	.	TRBJ2-7	TRBD2	TGCGCCAGCAGTGATCCGACTAGCGGGGGGAACGAGCAGTACTTC	CASSDPTSGGNEQYF
TRBV29-1	.	TRBJ2-3	.	TGCAGCGTATGGGGGGGGGCCCGCACAGATACGCAGTATTTT	CSVWGGARTDTQYF
TRBV11-2	.	TRBJ2-2	TRBD1	TGTGCCAGCAGCTTGGGACAGGGGTTAACCGGGGAGCTGTTTTTT	CASSLGQGLTGELFF
TRBV27	.	TRBJ1-1	.	TGTGCCAGCAGATCAGTGGGGGGGAAGACTGAAGCTTTCTTT	CASRSVGGKTEAFF
TRBV27	.	TRBJ2-1	.	TGTGCCAGCGGCCCCTCCTACAATGAGCAGTTCTTC	CASGPSYNEQFF
TRBV11-2	.	TRBJ1-2	TRBD1	TGTGCCAGCAGCTCAAAAGGGCAGACAGGGATCTATGGCTACACCTTC	CASSSKGQTGIYGYTF
TRBV29-1	few	TRBJ2-5	.	TGCAGCGTTGAAGGGCGGGTGGGACATCCAACTATCCAAGAGACCCAGTACTTC	CSVEGRVGHPTIQETQYF